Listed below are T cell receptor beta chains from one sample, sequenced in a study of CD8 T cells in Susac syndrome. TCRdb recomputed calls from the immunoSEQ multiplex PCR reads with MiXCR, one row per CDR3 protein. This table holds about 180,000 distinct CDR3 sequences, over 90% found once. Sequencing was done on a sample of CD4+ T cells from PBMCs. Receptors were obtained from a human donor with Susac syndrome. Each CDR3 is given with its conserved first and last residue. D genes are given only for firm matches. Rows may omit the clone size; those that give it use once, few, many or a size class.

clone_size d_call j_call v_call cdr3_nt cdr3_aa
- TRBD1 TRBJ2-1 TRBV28 TGTGCCAGCGTTGTCGGGGACAGGGGCTACAATGAGCAGTTCTTC CASVVGDRGYNEQFF
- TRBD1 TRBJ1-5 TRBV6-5 TGTGCCAGCAGCCCCAGGACAGGTGACAATCAGCCCCAGCATTTT CASSPRTGDNQPQHF
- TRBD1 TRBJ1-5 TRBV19 TGTGCCAGTAAACCAGACAGGGATCAGCCCCAGCATTTT CASKPDRDQPQHF
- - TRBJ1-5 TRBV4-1 TGCGCCAGCAGCCTCGATAGGGGGTACAATCAGCCCCAGCATTTT CASSLDRGYNQPQHF
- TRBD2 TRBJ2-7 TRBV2 TGTGCCAGCAGTGAAGCTCCAGGACTAGCCTCCTACGAGCAGTACTTC CASSEAPGLASYEQYF
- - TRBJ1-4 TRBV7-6 TGTGCCAGCAGCCGTAACGGGATTGGTGCAACTAATGAAAAACTGTTTTTT CASSRNGIGATNEKLFF
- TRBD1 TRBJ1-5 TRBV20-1 TGCAGTGCTACCACAGGGGGGAATCAGCCCCAGCATTTT CSATTGGNQPQHF
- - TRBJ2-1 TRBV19 TGTGCCAGTAGCAACCTCGCCCCCAATGAGCAGTTCTTC CASSNLAPNEQFF
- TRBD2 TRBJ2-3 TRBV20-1 TGCAGTGCTAGGGGACTAGCGGGGGGGCTTACAGATACGCAGTATTTT CSARGLAGGLTDTQYF
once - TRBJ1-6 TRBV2 TGTGCCAGCAGTGTTCGGCTTACAGGGACTTCACCCCTCCACTTT CASSVRLTGTSPLHF
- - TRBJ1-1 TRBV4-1 TGCGCCAGCAGCCAAGTCGTCACCCCAACGGCTTTCTTT CASSQVVTPTAFF
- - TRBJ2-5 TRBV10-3 TGTGCCATCAGTACAGGTTTGGGGGAGACCCAGTACTTC CAISTGLGETQYF
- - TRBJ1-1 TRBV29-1 TGCAGCGTTGAAGGCAGGGGAGTACACACTGAAGCTTTCTTT CSVEGRGVHTEAFF
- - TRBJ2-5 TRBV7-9 TGTGCCAGCAGCCGGACAGAAGAGACCCAGTACTTC CASSRTEETQYF
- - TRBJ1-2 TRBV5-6 TGTGCCAGCAGCTTGGCCTTGGGGAACTATGGCTACACCTTC CASSLALGNYGYTF
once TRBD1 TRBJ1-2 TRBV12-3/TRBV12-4 TGTGCCAGCCAAAGAGGGGAGAGGACAGGGGGAAACTATGGCTACACCTTC CASQRGERTGGNYGYTF
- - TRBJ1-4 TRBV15 TGTGCCACCAGCAGAGATACTAATGAAAAACTGTTTTTT CATSRDTNEKLFF
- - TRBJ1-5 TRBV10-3 TGTGCCATCAGTTCCCGACCCACGACAGCGGTTGGACCCCAGCATTTT CAISSRPTTAVGPQHF
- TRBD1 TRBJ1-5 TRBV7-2 TGTGCCAGCAGCTTACCCTTGACAGGGAGGTTCGATCAGCCCCAGCATTTT CASSLPLTGRFDQPQHF
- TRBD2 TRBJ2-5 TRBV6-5 TGTGCCAGCCAAGCGGGGGCACAAGAGACCCAGTACTTC CASQAGAQETQYF
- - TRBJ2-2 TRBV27 TGTGCCAGCTCATTTGCGGACAGCAACGCGAACACCGGGGAGCGGTTTTTT CASSFADSNANTGERFF
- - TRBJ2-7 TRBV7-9 TGTGCCAGCAGCATCCCCAGGGAACCCTACGAGCAGTACTTC CASSIPREPYEQYF
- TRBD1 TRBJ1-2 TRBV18 TGTGCCAGCTCCACGGACAGGGGAATCTATGGCTACACCTTC CASSTDRGIYGYTF
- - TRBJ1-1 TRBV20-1 TGCAGTGCTGAGGCAGGGGCGGACACTGAAGCTTTCTTT CSAEAGADTEAFF
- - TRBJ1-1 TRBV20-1 TGCAGTGCGTCGGAGGTCAGGGGAATGAACACTGAAGCTTTCTTT CSASEVRGMNTEAFF
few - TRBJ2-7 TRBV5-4 TGTGCCAGCAGCCCGGACGGCTACGAGCAGTACTTC CASSPDGYEQYF
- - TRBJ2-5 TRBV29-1 TGCAGCGTTAGGGACAAAAGACGCCAAGAGACCCAGTACTTC CSVRDKRRQETQYF
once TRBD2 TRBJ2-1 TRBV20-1 TGCAGTGCTAGTACTAGCGGGATCTACAATGAGCAGTTCTTC CSASTSGIYNEQFF
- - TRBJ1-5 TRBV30 TGTGCCTGGGGAGCGGATAGCAATCAGCCCCAGCATTTT CAWGADSNQPQHF
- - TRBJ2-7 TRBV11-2 TGTGCCAGCAGCTTAGCGACGGCGACTTACGAGCAGTACTTC CASSLATATYEQYF
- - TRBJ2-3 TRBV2 TGTGCCAGCAGTCGGGCTCTTCGGGACCAAAGCACAGATACGCAGTATTTT CASSRALRDQSTDTQYF
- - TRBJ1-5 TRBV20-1 TGCAGTGCTAGAGTTGAGGGAGGGTCTTTGGGCAATCAGCCCCAGCATTTT CSARVEGGSLGNQPQHF
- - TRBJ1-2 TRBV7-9 TGTGCCAGCAGCCTAATTTGGGGCTACACCTTC CASSLIWGYTF
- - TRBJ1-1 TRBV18 TGTGCCAGCTCACCGCAACGAGTCGCTGAAGCTTTCTTT CASSPQRVAEAFF
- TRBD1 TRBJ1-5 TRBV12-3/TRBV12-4 TGTGCCAGCAGGGGGGGACAGGGGAGCAATCAGCCCCAGCATTTT CASRGGQGSNQPQHF
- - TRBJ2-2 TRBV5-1 TGCGCCAGCAGCTTGCGAGGTAGCTCCATGGGCGGGGAGCTGTTTTTT CASSLRGSSMGGELFF
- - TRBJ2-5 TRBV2 TGTGCCAGCAGGGACAGCCCGGTGGGGACCCAGTACTTC CASRDSPVGTQYF
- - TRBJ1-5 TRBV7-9 TGTGCCAGCAGCTTTGGGGAGGATCAGCCCCAGCATTTT CASSFGEDQPQHF
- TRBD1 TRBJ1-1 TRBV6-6 TGTGCCAGCAGTTCAGCCGGGACAGAGCATGAAGCTTTCTTT CASSSAGTEHEAFF
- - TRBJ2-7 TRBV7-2 TGTGCCAGCAGCTTAACAGGGCTGTCCTACGAGCAGTACTTC CASSLTGLSYEQYF
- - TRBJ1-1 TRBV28 TGTGCCATCCGACCTCCGAACACTGAAGCTTTCTTT CAIRPPNTEAFF
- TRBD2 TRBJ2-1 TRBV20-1 TGCAGTGCTGGGACCAAGGGACTAGCGGTCTACAATGAGCAGTTCTTC CSAGTKGLAVYNEQFF
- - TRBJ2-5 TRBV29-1 TGCAGCGTTGAACGGAACGCCCAAGAGACCCAGTACTTC CSVERNAQETQYF
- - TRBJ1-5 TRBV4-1 TGCGCCAGCAGCCTAAGGGTGGGGACACTCAGCAATCAGCCCCAGCATTTT CASSLRVGTLSNQPQHF
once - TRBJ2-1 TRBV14 TGTGCCAGCAGCCAAGATCACCGACGATATAGGTATGAGCAGTTCTTC CASSQDHRRYRYEQFF
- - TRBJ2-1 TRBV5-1 TGCGCCAGCAGCCGGGGATCCAGGGGAGTTGATGAGCAGTTCTTC CASSRGSRGVDEQFF
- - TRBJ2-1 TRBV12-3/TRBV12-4 TGTGCCAGCAGTCACCGGACTAGGGGGGGTAATGAGCAGTTCTTC CASSHRTRGGNEQFF
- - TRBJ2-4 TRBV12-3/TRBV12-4 TGTGCCAGCAGTTTTGGGATGCGGGAAATTCAGTACTTC CASSFGMREIQYF
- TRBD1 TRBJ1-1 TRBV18 TGTGCCAGTCAAGATGGCAGGGGGCGCACTGAAGCTTTCTTT CASQDGRGRTEAFF
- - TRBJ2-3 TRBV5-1 TGCGCCAGCAGCTGGACAACCGGGAGATACACAGATACGCAGTATTTT CASSWTTGRYTDTQYF
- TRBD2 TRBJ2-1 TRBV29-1 TGCAGCGTTGCCGGGGGGAGCTCCTACAATGAGCAGTTCTTC CSVAGGSSYNEQFF
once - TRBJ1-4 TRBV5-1 TGCGCCAGCAGCAAGGACACCGCAACTAATGAAAAACTGTTTTTT CASSKDTATNEKLFF
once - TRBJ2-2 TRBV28 TGTGCCAGCAGTCCACACCTCAGCGCGAACACCGGGGAGCTGTTTTTT CASSPHLSANTGELFF
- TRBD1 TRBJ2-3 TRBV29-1 TGCAGCGTGGGGCGGACAGGGGGATACACAGATACGCAGTATTTT CSVGRTGGYTDTQYF
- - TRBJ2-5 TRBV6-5 TGTGCCAGCAGTTACAGGTCAAAGGCGGAGACCCAGTACTTC CASSYRSKAETQYF
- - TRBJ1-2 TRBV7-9 TGTGCCAGCAGCGTAGGGAACAACTATGGCTACACCTTC CASSVGNNYGYTF
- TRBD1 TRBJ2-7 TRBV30 TGTGCTTGGGACAGGGGGCGTTACGAGCAGTACTTC CAWDRGRYEQYF